This TCR beta chain stems from a study of beta chain features in type 1 diabetes. Study-level findings and limits: A moderate, significant TCRB CDR3 shortening appeared in type 1 diabetes across four CD4+ subsets.

Every bit of the isolated RNA underwent reverse transcription, so sequencing read expressed TCRB transcripts. Some clones are missing from TCRdb's copy, which holds only in-frame ones; the method was immunoSEQ multiplex PCR. The repertoire consists of more than 55,000 clones, with 40% to 65% occurring once and the leading ten covering around 2.7%. Unmatched junction bases numbered 8, after V lost 5 bases and J lost 10 bases. The CDR3 runs 14 residues. Per the germline V gene, CDR1 is MNHEY and CDR2 is SMNVEV (reference sequence). This clone was observed a handful of times. Antigen specificity is unknown.

The chain has TRBV27 and TRBJ1-4; 9 bases fit TRBD1. The source is a woman aged 40 to 50 with type 1 diabetes. The sample was Tregs from blood. CDR3 sequence: CASSVGTGHGKLFF. DNA of the CDR3: TGTGCCAGCAGTGTCGGGACAGGGCATGGAAAACTGTTTTTT.